These 24 T cell receptor beta chains originate from one sample sequenced in a study of technical replicates of blood from a few donors. TCRdb's table, derived via immunoSEQ multiplex PCR, lists solely in-frame clones and lacks some. The sample carries fewer than 85,000 clones, just under 95% recorded once. The sequencing input was T cells isolated from PBMCs. The receptors shown here come from a human donor in good health.

The chain couples TRBV28 to TRBJ2-2; TRBD1 might be the D (5 bases). In germline, CDR1 is MDHEN, CDR2 SYDVKM. V shed 4 bases and J shed 9 bases, with 21 bases lying between them. CDR3 length equals 16 residues. This chain's CDR3 is CASSSVTGYTVRELFF. The CDR3 region has the DNA TGTGCCAGCAGTTCCGTTACAGGTTATACAGTCCGGGAGCTGTTTTTT.

The V and J genes are TRBV6-1 and TRBJ1-5; the match to TRBD1 covers 10 bases. From germline, CDR1 is MNHNS and CDR2 SASEGT. CDR3 length: 13 amino acids. V lost 7 bases to trimming and J lost 6 bases; unmatched junction nucleotides: 3. CDR3 sequence (DNA): TGTGCCAGCATTGACAGGGGGCTTCAGCCCCAGCATTTT. It codes for CASIDRGLQPQHF.

V usage is TRBV2 and J usage is TRBJ1-5; D is possibly TRBD1 (6 bases). Trimming cost V 10 bases and J 0 bases, with 13 bases left between them. The length of the CDR3 is 14 residues. The V gene's germline CDR1 is SNHLY and CDR2 FYNNEI. The CDR3 here is CATKQGYSNQPQHF. The CDR3 DNA reads as TGTGCCACTAAGCAGGGGTATAGCAATCAGCCCCAGCATTTT.

This clone was picked up one time. The genes are TRBV30 and TRBJ2-1, with 10 bases that match TRBD2. Germline V lookup: CDR1 GTSNPN, CDR2 SVGIG (reference sequence). The junction had 6 bases not matched to a gene; V was cut back by 2 bases and J by 8 bases. This CDR3 spans 14 amino acids. In nucleotides, the CDR3 is TGTGCCTGGAGTCAAGCGGGAGGGCCGTATGAGCAGTTCTTC. Protein product: CAWSQAGGPYEQFF.

This clone was seen just once. The chain is built from TRBV7-3 and TRBJ1-2; perhaps TRBD1 as D (6 bases). Germline lookup yields CDR1 SGHTA and CDR2 FQGTGA. This CDR3 contains 13 residues. Trimming shortened V by 2 bases and J by 8 bases, and 12 bases separated the two germline ends. The CDR3 DNA sequence: TGTGCCAGCAGCTTACAACAGGGAAGAGGCTACACCTTC. It is translated as CASSLQQGRGYTF.

This chain links TRBV5-5 with TRBJ1-1; the match to TRBD1 covers 9 bases. In germline, CDR1 is SGHKS, CDR2 YYEKEE (reference sequence). This CDR3 is built from 14 residues. V was clipped by 3 bases and J by 5 bases; unmatched bases: 5. In DNA, the CDR3 is TGTGCCAGCAGCTGGCGGGACAGGGAAACTGAAGCTTTCTTT. As protein: CASSWRDRETEAFF.

This clone turned up a few times. This sequence joins TRBV19 and TRBJ1-1; TRBD1 is a possible D gene (5 bases). Germline loops: CDR1 LNHDA, CDR2 SQIVND (reference sequence). V lost 5 bases to trimming and J lost 3 bases, with 16 bases between them. The CDR3 sequence is 15 residues long. As DNA, the CDR3 is TGTGCCAGTAGTCCCCAGGGAATATGGGACACTGAAGCTTTCTTT. Translated: CASSPQGIWDTEAFF.

The chain recombines TRBV28 with TRBJ2-2; no reliable D call. The CDR3 length is 12 residues. Germline loops: CDR1 MDHEN, CDR2 SYDVKM. The V end was cut by 9 bases, the J end by 3 bases, with 8 bases between. This CDR3 is CASRAYTGELFF. CDR3 in DNA: TGTGCCAGTAGAGCCTACACCGGGGAGCTGTTTTTT. Using reference TRBV28 and TRBJ2-2 for the parts outside the CDR3, the full variable domain is DVKVTQSSRYLVKRTGEKVFLECVQDMDHENMFWYRQDPGLGLRLIYFSYDVKMKEKGDIPEGYSVSREKKERFSLILESASTNQTSMYLCASRAYTGELFFGEGSRLTVL.

The J gene is TRBJ2-3, the V gene TRBV27; TRBD2 matches at 13 bases. Losses at the gene ends were 6 bases for V and 6 bases for J; bases not matched to a gene: 9. The V gene's germline CDR1 is MNHEY and CDR2 SMNVEV (reference sequence). CDR3 length equals 16 residues. The CDR3 reads CASSPTSGRARDTQYF. As DNA, the CDR3 is TGTGCCAGCAGCCCTACTAGCGGGAGGGCCCGGGATACGCAGTATTTT.

The chain joins TRBV5-4 to TRBJ2-6; D is undetermined. This CDR3 is 15 amino acids long. Trimming took off 3 bases at V and 3 bases at J, with 10 bases between the two ends. Germline V gene sequence: CDR1 SGHNT, CDR2 YYREEE (reference sequence). CDR3 sequence reads: CASSYLVDGANVLTF. The CDR3 region has the DNA TGTGCCAGCAGCTATCTAGTGGATGGGGCCAACGTCCTGACTTTC.

This rearrangement joins TRBV5-1 to TRBJ1-2, with 9 bases identical to TRBD1. The germline V gene encodes CDR1 SGHRS and CDR2 YFSETQ. Trimming cost V 0 bases and J 3 bases; bases outside gene matches: 12. CDR3 length equals 18 residues. Here the CDR3 reads CASSLDWGQGGLDYGYTF. CDR3 bases: TGCGCCAGCAGCTTGGACTGGGGACAGGGTGGGCTTGACTATGGCTACACCTTC.

The rearrangement joins TRBV5-6 to TRBJ2-3; TRBD2 agrees at 10 bases. Trimming removed 3 bases from V and 2 bases from J; junction bases left unmatched: 3. CDR3 size: 15 residues. From germline, CDR1 is SGHDT and CDR2 YYEEEE. Here the CDR3 reads CASSSGTSATDTQYF. The CDR3 DNA reads TGTGCCAGCAGCTCCGGGACTAGCGCCACAGATACGCAGTATTTT.

This sequence joins TRBV10-1 and TRBJ2-3; possibly TRBD2 for D (6 bases). Germline CDR1 and CDR2: WNHNN and SYGVQD (reference sequence). The CDR3 extends over 15 amino acids. V shed 8 bases and J shed 4 bases, with 19 bases lying between them. Here the CDR3 DNA reads TGCGCCAGCCCCGGGGGAGCCGTAAGGTCAGATACGCAGTATTTT. It encodes CASPGGAVRSDTQYF.

The chain couples TRBV7-3 to TRBJ2-7; 8 bases are shared with TRBD1. The CDR3 runs to 14 residues. The germline gives CDR1 SGHTA, CDR2 FQGTGA. Trimming at V came to 4 bases and at J to 0 bases, leaving 2 bases not matched to a gene. CDR3 nucleotide sequence: TGTGCCAGCAGCTGGACAGGGAGCTCCTACGAGCAGTACTTC. Residues: CASSWTGSSYEQYF.

The V and J genes are TRBV18 and TRBJ2-6; D unclear. Trimming removed 5 bases from V and 0 bases from J, with 17 bases in between. The CDR3 contains 18 residues. From germline, CDR1 is KGHSH and CDR2 LQKENI. CDR3 nucleotides: TGTGCCAGCTCAGAGATCGCGACTGCCGTCTCTGGGGCCAACGTCCTGACTTTC. Protein product: CASSEIATAVSGANVLTF.

Here the CDR3 DNA reads TGTGCCAGCAGCTTAGATCTCAGGGGGCGTTATGGACAGCCCCAGCATTTT. It translates to CASSLDLRGRYGQPQHF. This rearrangement joins TRBV7-8 to TRBJ1-5; the match to TRBD1 covers 8 bases. There are 17 residues in the CDR3. Looked up from germline, CDR1 is SGHVS and CDR2 is FQNEAQ. The junction had 12 bases not matched to a gene; V was cut back by 1 base and J by 7 bases.

The chain couples TRBV29-1 to TRBJ2-3; D might be TRBD2 (6 bases). The V end lost 4 bases, the J end lost 2 bases, and 22 bases lay between the germline ends. Germline assignment: CDR1 SQVTM and CDR2 ANQGSEA. The CDR3 extends over 17 amino acids. CDR3 sequence: CSVGSETREVFTDTQYF. In nucleotides, the CDR3 is TGCAGCGTTGGGTCCGAGACTAGGGAGGTATTCACAGATACGCAGTATTTT.

This clone was seen only once. The chain combines TRBV30 with TRBJ2-5, with 10 nucleotides matching TRBD1. Unmatched junction bases numbered 2, after V lost 0 bases and J lost 4 bases. Germline V gene data show CDR1 as GTSNPN and CDR2 as SVGIG (reference sequence). The CDR3 runs 14 residues. The CDR3 DNA reads TGTGCCTGGAGTGTAGGGGACAGGGGAGAGACCCAGTACTTC. Amino acids: CAWSVGDRGETQYF.

V is TRBV2 and J is TRBJ1-2; D might be TRBD1 (6 bases). From germline, CDR1 is SNHLY and CDR2 FYNNEI. V lost 1 base and J 6 bases, leaving 9 bases between the germline ends. The CDR3 extends over 13 amino acids. The CDR3 DNA is TGTGCCAGCAGTGAAGACAGGGTGGATGGCTACACCTTC. Translation gives CASSEDRVDGYTF.

This chain joins TRBV4-3 and TRBJ2-5; 12 nucleotides agree with TRBD2. CDR3 length equals 14 residues. CDR1 is LGHNA, CDR2 YSLEER, per germline. Trimming took 4 bases from V and 5 from J; bases not matched to a gene: 2. The CDR3 spells CASSPSGRAETQYF. CDR3 in DNA: TGCGCCAGCAGCCCTAGCGGGAGGGCCGAGACCCAGTACTTC.

This chain connects TRBV30 to TRBJ2-7, with D tentatively TRBD2 (5 bases). The CDR3 extends over 17 amino acids. The V and J ends lost 0 bases and 6 bases respectively, with 24 bases between them. Germline V CDR1 and CDR2: GTSNPN, SVGIG (reference sequence). The DNA of the CDR3 is TGTGCCTGGAGTGTACCAGGCACAGCGGCTTCTTCGGGCGAGCAGTACTTC. It translates to CAWSVPGTAASSGEQYF.

The chain has TRBV19 and TRBJ2-5, with 8 bases aligning to TRBD1. Trimming at V came to 2 bases and at J to 3 bases, leaving 2 bases not matched to a gene. The CDR3 contains 14 residues. Germline CDR1 LNHDA, CDR2 SQIVND (reference sequence). Here the CDR3 reads CASSIWGQEETQYF. The CDR3 region has the DNA TGTGCCAGTAGTATATGGGGACAGGAAGAGACCCAGTACTTC. Full variable domain (rest looked up from reference TRBV19 and TRBJ2-5): DGGITQSPKYLFRKEGQNVTLSCEQNLNHDAMYWYRQDPGQGLRLIYYSQIVNDFQKGDIAEGYSVSREKKESFPLTVTSAQKNPTAFYLCASSIWGQEETQYFGPGTRLLVL.

The chain couples TRBV27 to TRBJ2-7, with TRBD2 identical over 14 bases. Germline V CDR1 and CDR2: MNHEY, SMNVEV (reference sequence). Trimming took 6 bases from V and 7 from J; bases not matched to a gene: 14. This CDR3 is 17 amino acids long. CDR3 in DNA: TGTGCCAGCAGGAACCTAGGACGGACTAGCGGGAGGAGTGAGCAGTACTTC. Amino acid sequence: CASRNLGRTSGRSEQYF.

J is TRBJ2-7 and V is TRBV19; TRBD2 matches at 7 bases. Trimming cost V 5 bases and J 3 bases; bases outside gene matches: 7. CDR1 and CDR2 from the germline V gene are LNHDA and SQIVND (reference sequence). This CDR3 is 14 amino acids long. Here the CDR3 DNA reads TGTGCCAGTAGTGGGAGGGGCAGGGACTACGAGCAGTACTTC. Its translation: CASSGRGRDYEQYF.